The clone carrying this T cell receptor (beta chain) was picked up one time. Data came from immunoSEQ multiplex PCR; TCRdb stores just in-frame clones and leaves some out. The sample records nearly 400,000 clones, over 85% being singletons. The data are from a study of blood T cell repertoires in COVID-19. Study-wide context: Acute and convalescent COVID-19 specimens originated in the United States, Italy and Spain.

This CDR3 is 18 amino acids long. In germline, CDR1 is SEHNR, CDR2 FQNEAQ (reference sequence). The germline V and J ends were trimmed by 5 bases and 2 bases, with 24 bases remaining between them. The participants were between roughly 18 and 100 years old and came from under 25 US areas. All recovered Cohort 3 donors got two negative PCRs, got clearance, or saw symptom resolution. Source material: PBMCs or T cells enriched from blood (not recorded which). The rearrangement links TRBV7-9 to TRBJ2-5, with D maybe TRBD2 (6 bases). This TCR came from a woman aged 25 to 39 who had recovered from COVID-19. In DNA form, the CDR3 reads TGTGCCAGCAGCCTGGGGAGGAGGCCGGGGTCACTTCAAGAGACCCAGTACTTC. Translating gives CASSLGRRPGSLQETQYF.